This T cell receptor beta chain was recovered during a study of CD4 T cells in relation to SARS-CoV-2 and coronaviruses. The unexposed donors gave CD4+ T cells in 2011-2018, prior to COVID-19. Isolation of CD4+ T cells took place after 10 days in culture. Clones were read by immunoSEQ multiplex PCR, and TCRdb kept only the in-frame ones, dropping some. The table has approximately 26,000 clones, 73% seen once. The germline gives CDR1 SGDLS, CDR2 YYNGEE. The CDR3 extends over 16 amino acids. The V end lost 0 bases, the J end lost 5 bases, and 15 bases lay between the germline ends. Remarks on this clone: The antigen is unknown.

The gene calls are TRBV9 and TRBJ1-5; D is ambiguous. The TCR sequence derives from a human donor in good health. The sequenced sample was CD4+ T cells from PBMCs, cultured in vitro. CDR3 bases: TGTGCCAGCAGCGTAGGGAGACACCGCTTAGATCAGCCCCAGCATTTT. Its translation: CASSVGRHRLDQPQHF.